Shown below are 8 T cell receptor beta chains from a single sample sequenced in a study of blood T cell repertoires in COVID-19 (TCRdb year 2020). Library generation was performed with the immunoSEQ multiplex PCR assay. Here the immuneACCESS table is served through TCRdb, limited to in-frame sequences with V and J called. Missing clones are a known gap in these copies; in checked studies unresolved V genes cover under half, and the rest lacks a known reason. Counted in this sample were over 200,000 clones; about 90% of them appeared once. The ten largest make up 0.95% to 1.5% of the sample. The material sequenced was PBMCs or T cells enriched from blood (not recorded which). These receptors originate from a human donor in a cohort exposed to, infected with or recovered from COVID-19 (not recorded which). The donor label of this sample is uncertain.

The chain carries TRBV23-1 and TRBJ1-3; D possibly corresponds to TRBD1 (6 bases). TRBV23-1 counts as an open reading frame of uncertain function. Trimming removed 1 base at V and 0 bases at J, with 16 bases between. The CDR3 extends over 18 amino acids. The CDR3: CASSQWDRDKPSGNTIYF. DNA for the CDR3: TGCGCCAGCAGTCAATGGGACCGGGACAAACCCTCTGGAAACACCATATATTTT.

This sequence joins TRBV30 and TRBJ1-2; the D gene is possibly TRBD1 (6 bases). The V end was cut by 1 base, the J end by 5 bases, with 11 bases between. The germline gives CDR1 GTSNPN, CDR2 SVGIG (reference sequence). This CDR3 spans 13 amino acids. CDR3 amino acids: CAWSGMTGYGYTF. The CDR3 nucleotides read TGTGCCTGGAGTGGAATGACAGGATATGGCTACACCTTC.

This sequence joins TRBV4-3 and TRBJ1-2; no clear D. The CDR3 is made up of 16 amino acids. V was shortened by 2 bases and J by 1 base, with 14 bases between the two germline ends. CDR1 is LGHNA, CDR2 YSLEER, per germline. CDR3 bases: TGCGCCAGCAGCCAACACCAACGGAGGAATAACTATGGCTACACCTTC. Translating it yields CASSQHQRRNNYGYTF.

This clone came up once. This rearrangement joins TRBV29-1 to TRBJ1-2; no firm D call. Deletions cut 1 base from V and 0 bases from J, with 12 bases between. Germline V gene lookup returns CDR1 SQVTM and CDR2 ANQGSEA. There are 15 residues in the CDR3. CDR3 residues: CSVEVSRSPNYGYTF. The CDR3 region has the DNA TGCAGCGTTGAAGTGAGCCGCTCCCCTAACTATGGCTACACCTTC.

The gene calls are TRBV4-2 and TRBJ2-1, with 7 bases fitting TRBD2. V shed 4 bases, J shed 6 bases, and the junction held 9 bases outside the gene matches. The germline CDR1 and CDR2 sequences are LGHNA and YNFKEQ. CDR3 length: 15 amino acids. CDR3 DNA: TGTGCCAGCAGCCTTTGGAGGGGAGGGATCAATGAGCAGTTCTTC. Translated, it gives CASSLWRGGINEQFF.

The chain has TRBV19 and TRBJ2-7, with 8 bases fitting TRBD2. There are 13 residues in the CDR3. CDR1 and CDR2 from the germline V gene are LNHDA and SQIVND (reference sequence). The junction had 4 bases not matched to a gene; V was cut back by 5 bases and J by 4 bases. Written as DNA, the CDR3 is TGTGCCAGTAGTCAAGGACTAGCTTACGAGCAGTACTTC. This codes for CASSQGLAYEQYF.

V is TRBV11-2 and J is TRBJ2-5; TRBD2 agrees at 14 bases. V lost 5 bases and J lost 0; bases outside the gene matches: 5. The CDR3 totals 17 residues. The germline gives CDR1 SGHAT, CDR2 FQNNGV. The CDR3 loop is CASSRTSGGTYQETQYF. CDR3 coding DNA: TGTGCCAGCAGCCGGACTAGCGGGGGGACTTACCAAGAGACCCAGTACTTC.

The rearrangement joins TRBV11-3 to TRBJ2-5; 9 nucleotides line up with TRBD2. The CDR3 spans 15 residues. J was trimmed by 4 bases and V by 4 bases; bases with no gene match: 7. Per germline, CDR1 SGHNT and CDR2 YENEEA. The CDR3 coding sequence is TGTGCCAGCAGCTCTGGAGCGGGGGGCGGAGAGACCCAGTACTTC. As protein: CASSSGAGGGETQYF.